This TCR beta chain was sequenced during a study of blood T cell repertoires in COVID-19. Germline CDR1 MNHEY, CDR2 SMNVEV (reference sequence). CDR3 length: 13 amino acids. The V gene lost 6 bases and the J gene lost 10 bases, with 13 bases spanning the gap. Per the original data handling: From reference gene primer amplification, estimates of nucleated cell counts were derived. The method was immunoSEQ multiplex PCR; TCRdb's version includes in-frame clones alone and lacks a portion of them. Clone size and V and J calls were adopted from that table, with D and trimming inferred from the DNA. The sample lists roughly 190,000 clones; 81% were seen once. This clone was observed a handful of times.

Sequenced input: peripheral blood. The V call is TRBV27, the J call TRBJ1-6; D gene unclear. This receptor was obtained from a woman aged 40 to 50 with COVID-19, enrolled during active disease. For the CDR3, the DNA is TGTGCCAGCAGCACTACAAGTCGGTCACCCCTCCACTTT. Protein product: CASSTTSRSPLHF.